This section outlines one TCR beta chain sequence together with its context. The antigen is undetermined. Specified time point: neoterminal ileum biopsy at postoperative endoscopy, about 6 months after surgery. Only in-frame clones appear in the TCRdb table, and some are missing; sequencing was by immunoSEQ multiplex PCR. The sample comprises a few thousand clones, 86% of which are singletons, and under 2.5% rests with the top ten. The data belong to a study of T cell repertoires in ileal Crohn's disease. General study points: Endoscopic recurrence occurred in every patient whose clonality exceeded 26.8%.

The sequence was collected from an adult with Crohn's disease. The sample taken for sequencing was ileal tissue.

The CDR3 region is CASRDRRTSGNTIYF. The DNA for the CDR3 is TGTGCCAGCAGGGACAGGCGAACCTCTGGAAACACCATATATTTT. The chain is built from TRBV6-1 and TRBJ1-3; 7 bases line up with TRBD1. CDR1 is MNHNS, CDR2 SASEGT, per germline. This CDR3 has 15 amino acids. V was clipped by 6 bases and J by 0 bases; unmatched bases: 5.